This T cell receptor (beta chain) was captured by sequencing in a study of cytomegalovirus exposure and HLA in healthy donors. CDR3 length: 14 residues. Trimming left V 0 bases short and J 3 bases short, with 8 bases between. Germline V gene lookup returns CDR1 SGHDN and CDR2 FVKESK. Sequenced by immunoSEQ multiplex PCR; TCRdb stores in-frame clones only, minus some. The data show some 70,000 clones, about 89% seen once. The rearrangement links TRBV14 to TRBJ1-2; the D gene is possibly TRBD1 (5 bases). The sequencing sample was made of PBMCs. This receptor was taken from a woman aged 18-35 years in good health and CMV-seronegative. CDR3 protein: CASSQDGRDYGYTF. The CDR3 nucleotides read TGTGCCAGCAGCCAAGATGGCAGGGACTATGGCTACACCTTC.